This T cell receptor beta chain was found in a study of T cells after yellow fever vaccination. Template switching with 5'RACE generated the TCR cDNA and added a universal primer site and UMIs. Each CDR3 protein is one row after TCRdb ran MiXCR on the 5' RACE reads. The sample has around 160,000 distinct CDR3 sequences; around 7.2% are singletons. Germline V gene sequence: CDR1 SGHNT, CDR2 YYREEE (reference sequence). Unmatched junction bases numbered 5, after V lost 6 bases and J lost 4 bases. The CDR3 contains 14 residues. General observations from the study: Only a minor proportion of clonotypes was detected across both CD4 and CD8 compartments. The study re-detected most primary-vaccination clones after the booster (96% CD4, roughly 90% CD8).

Note on this clonotype: Antigen specificity is unknown.

This chain uses TRBV5-4 with TRBJ2-3, with 10 bases aligning to TRBD2. The sequences come from CD4+ T cells sorted from PBMCs, collected 5 days after the first yellow fever vaccination. The receptor was derived from a man in his late teens or twenties who received the YFV17D yellow fever vaccine. In DNA form, the CDR3 reads TGTGCCAGCACGGAGCGGGGGGGCTCAGATACGCAGTATTTT. Protein sequence: CASTERGGSDTQYF.